Presented here are 12 T cell receptor beta chains from one specimen sequenced in a study of CD8 T cells in ankylosing spondylitis. Points from the study as a whole: What seemed typical of ankylosing spondylitis blood was a TCR beta motif built from 7 or 8 highly homologous variants.

No antigen has been identified for these receptors. In TCRdb, the 5' RACE reads were re-called with MiXCR into one record per CDR3 protein. The sample includes 390,000 or so distinct CDR3 sequences, 20% to 25% of them seen just once. The material sequenced was blood, either unsorted or a sorted T cell fraction (not recorded which). These receptors all come from a male donor with ankylosing spondylitis.

The chain has TRBV12-3 or TRBV12-4 and TRBJ1-5; 11 nucleotides agree with TRBD1. J gave up 6 bases and V 6 bases, and 4 bases lay outside the gene matches. CDR3 length equals 14 residues. DNA for the CDR3: TGTGCCAGCAGCCGGACAGGGGGCGGTCAGCCCCAGCATTTT. As protein: CASSRTGGGQPQHF.

The chain recombines TRBV4-3 with TRBJ2-5; TRBD2 is a possible D gene (5 bases). CDR3 size: 14 residues. The V end lost 4 bases, the J end lost 1 base, and 10 bases lay between the germline ends. Germline CDR1 reads LGHNA; CDR2 reads YSLEER. Here the CDR3 reads CASSRGGVQETQYF. As DNA, the CDR3 is TGCGCCAGCAGCCGCGGAGGCGTCCAAGAGACCCAGTACTTC.

V and J are TRBV19 and TRBJ2-5; TRBD2 matches at 11 bases. Germline lookup yields CDR1 LNHDA and CDR2 SQIVND (reference sequence). The CDR3 has 14 amino acids. V shed 10 bases, J shed 4 bases, and the junction held 8 bases outside the gene matches. The CDR3 protein is CATRQTSGRETQYF. In DNA form, the CDR3 reads TGTGCCACTAGACAAACTAGCGGGAGAGAGACCCAGTACTTC.

The chain carries TRBV12-3 or TRBV12-4 and TRBJ2-3; 9 nucleotides line up with TRBD1. Trimming took 3 bases from V and 4 from J; bases not matched to a gene: 8. The length of the CDR3 is 16 residues. The CDR3 nucleotides read TGTGCCAGCAGTTTGGCCGGGACAGGGCACCCAGATACGCAGTATTTT. This codes for CASSLAGTGHPDTQYF.

V gene TRBV25-1 combines with J gene TRBJ1-1; TRBD1 aligns across 9 bases. This CDR3 is 14 amino acids long. With V trimmed by 2 bases and J by 6 bases, 4 bases remained unmatched. The germline V gene encodes CDR1 MGHDK and CDR2 SYGVNS. CDR3 sequence (DNA): TGTGCCAGCAGTGAAGGACAGGGGCGCGCTGAAGCTTTCTTT. Protein product: CASSEGQGRAEAFF.

This clonotype appeared many times. This rearrangement joins TRBV12-5 to TRBJ2-1, with D possibly being TRBD2 (6 bases). Germline CDR1 and CDR2: LGHNT and FRNRAP. CDR3 length equals 16 residues. V lost 1 base and J 4 bases, leaving 14 bases between the germline ends. The CDR3 here is CASGLGNLAPYNEQFF. For the CDR3, the DNA is TGTGCTAGTGGTTTGGGTAATCTAGCGCCGTACAATGAGCAGTTCTTC.

The V and J genes are TRBV4-2 and TRBJ2-7; 8 bases fit TRBD2. The CDR3 loop spans 15 amino acids. V lost 0 bases, J lost 6 bases, and 7 bases stayed unmatched. In germline, CDR1 is LGHNA, CDR2 YNFKEQ. CDR3 protein: CASSQDRGTRSEQYF. Here the CDR3 DNA reads TGTGCCAGCAGCCAAGATCGTGGGACTAGGAGCGAGCAGTACTTC.

This clonotype was counted ten times or more. This chain uses TRBV5-1 with TRBJ2-1, with D possibly being TRBD2 (5 bases). CDR3 size: 13 residues. The germline V gene encodes CDR1 SGHRS and CDR2 YFSETQ. V shed 3 bases and J shed 5 bases, with 9 bases lying between them. CDR3 amino acids: CASSSRANNEQFF. CDR3 coding DNA: TGCGCCAGCAGCTCGAGGGCTAACAATGAGCAGTTCTTC.

This clonotype was counted between two and nine times. V is TRBV12-3 or TRBV12-4 and J is TRBJ1-5; 10 bases agree with TRBD1. This CDR3 has 14 amino acids. The J segment lost 9 bases and the V segment lost 7 bases, leaving 9 bases of the junction unmatched. Here the CDR3 DNA reads TGTGCCAGCAACGCCGACAGGGGGCTACGGCCCCAGCATTTT. Protein product: CASNADRGLRPQHF.

This chain uses TRBV28 with TRBJ2-4, with D uncertain. Trimming left V 4 bases short and J 4 bases short, with 14 bases between. This CDR3 has 15 residues. The germline CDR1 and CDR2 sequences are MDHEN and SYDVKM. The CDR3 sequence: CASSSSQASKNIQYF. The DNA of the CDR3 is TGTGCCAGCAGTTCAAGCCAGGCTTCAAAAAACATTCAGTACTTC. The full variable domain, completed using reference TRBV28 and TRBJ2-4, is DVKVTQSSRYLVKRTGEKVFLECVQDMDHENMFWYRQDPGLGLRLIYFSYDVKMKEKGDIPEGYSVSREKKERFSLILESASTNQTSMYLCASSSSQASKNIQYFGAGTRLSVL.

This clonotype was counted a few times. The V and J genes are TRBV5-1 and TRBJ2-5; no definite D call. Germline assignment: CDR1 SGHRS and CDR2 YFSETQ. V lost 3 bases to trimming and J lost 1 base, with 13 bases between them. The CDR3 is made up of 15 amino acids. CDR3 in amino acids: CASSSTATSQETQYF. The CDR3 DNA follows: TGCGCCAGCAGCTCGACGGCCACCTCCCAAGAGACCCAGTACTTC. The variable domain in full, completed from reference TRBV5-1 and TRBJ2-5, reads KAGVTQTPRYLIKTRGQQVTLSCSPISGHRSVSWYQQTPGQGLQFLFEYFSETQRNKGNFPGRFSGRQFSNSRSEMNVSTLELGDSALYLCASSSTATSQETQYFGPGTRLLVL.

In its sample, this clonotype was seen once. The CDR3 sequence is CASSPMTAVNTEAFF. For the CDR3, the DNA is TGTGCCAGCTCACCAATGACAGCCGTGAACACTGAAGCTTTCTTT. The chain recombines TRBV18 with TRBJ1-1; maybe TRBD1 (5 bases). Germline CDR1 KGHSH, CDR2 LQKENI. The V gene lost 2 bases and the J gene lost 0 bases, with 10 bases spanning the gap. CDR3 size: 15 residues. The whole variable domain, remainder taken from reference TRBV18 and TRBJ1-1, is NAGVMQNPRHLVRRRGQEARLRCSPMKGHSHVYWYRQLPEEGLKFMVYLQKENIIDESGMPKERFSAEFPKEGPSILRIQQVVRGDSAAYFCASSPMTAVNTEAFFGQGTRLTVV.